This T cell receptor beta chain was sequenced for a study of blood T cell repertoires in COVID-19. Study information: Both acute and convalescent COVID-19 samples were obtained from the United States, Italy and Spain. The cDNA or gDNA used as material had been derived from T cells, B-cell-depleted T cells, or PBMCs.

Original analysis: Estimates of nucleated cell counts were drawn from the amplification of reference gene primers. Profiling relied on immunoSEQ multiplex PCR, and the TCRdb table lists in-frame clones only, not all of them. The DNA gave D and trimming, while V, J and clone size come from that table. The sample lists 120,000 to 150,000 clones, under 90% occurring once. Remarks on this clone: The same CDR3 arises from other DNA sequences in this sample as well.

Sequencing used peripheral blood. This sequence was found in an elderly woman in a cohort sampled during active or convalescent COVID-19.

CDR3 sequence: CASSRGGPSYNEQFF. CDR3 bases: TGTGCCAGCAGCCGCGGGGGCCCCTCCTACAATGAGCAGTTCTTC. This chain links TRBV28 with TRBJ2-1; D is possibly TRBD2 (7 bases). Germline CDR1 and CDR2: MDHEN and SYDVKM. V was pared by 6 bases and J by 0 bases, with 12 bases between. The CDR3 consists of 15 residues. The variable domain in full, with the rest retrieved from reference TRBV28 and TRBJ2-1, is DVKVTQSSRYLVKRTGEKVFLECVQDMDHENMFWYRQDPGLGLRLIYFSYDVKMKEKGDIPEGYSVSREKKERFSLILESASTNQTSMYLCASSRGGPSYNEQFFGPGTRLTVL.